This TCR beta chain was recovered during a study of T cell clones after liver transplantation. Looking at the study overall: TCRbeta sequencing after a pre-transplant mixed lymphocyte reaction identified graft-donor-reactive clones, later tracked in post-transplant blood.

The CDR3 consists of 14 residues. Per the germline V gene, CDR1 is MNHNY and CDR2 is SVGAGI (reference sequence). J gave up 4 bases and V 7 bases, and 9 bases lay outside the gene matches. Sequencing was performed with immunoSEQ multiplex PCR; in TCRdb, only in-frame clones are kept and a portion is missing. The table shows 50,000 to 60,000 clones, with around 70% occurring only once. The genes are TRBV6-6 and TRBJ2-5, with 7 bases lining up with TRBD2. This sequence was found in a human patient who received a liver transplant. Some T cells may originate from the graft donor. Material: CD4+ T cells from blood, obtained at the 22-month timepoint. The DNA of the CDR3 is TGTGCCAGCAACCAAAGAACGGGGGGAGAGACCCAGTACTTC. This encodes CASNQRTGGETQYF.